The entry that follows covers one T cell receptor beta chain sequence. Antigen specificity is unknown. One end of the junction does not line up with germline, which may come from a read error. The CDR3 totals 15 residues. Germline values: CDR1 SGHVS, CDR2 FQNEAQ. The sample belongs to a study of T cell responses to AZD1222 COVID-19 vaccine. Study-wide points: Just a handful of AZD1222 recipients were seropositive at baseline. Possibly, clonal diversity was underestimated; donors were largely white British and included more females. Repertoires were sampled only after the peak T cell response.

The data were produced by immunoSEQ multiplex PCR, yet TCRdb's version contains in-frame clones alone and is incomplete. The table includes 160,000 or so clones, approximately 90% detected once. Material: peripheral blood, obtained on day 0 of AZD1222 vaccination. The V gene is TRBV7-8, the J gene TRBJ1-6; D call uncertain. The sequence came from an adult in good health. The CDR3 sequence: CASSLGQVLNSPLHF. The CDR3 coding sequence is TGTGCCAGCAGTTTAGGGCAGGTCCTAAATTCACCCCTCCACTTT.